Listed here is a single T cell receptor (beta chain). In TCRdb, the 5' RACE reads were re-called with MiXCR into one record per CDR3 protein. The sample lists fewer than 200,000 distinct CDR3 sequences, 18% occurring once. The data were taken from a study of T-cell memory formation after mild COVID-19. After removal of 1 base from V and 4 bases from J, the junction contained 6 bases not matched to a gene. The CDR3 contains 16 residues. Germline CDR1 and CDR2: SEHNR and FQNEAQ (reference sequence). The specimen was PBMCs or a T cell subset sorted from them (not recorded which). The clonotype was recovered from a man aged 18 to 30 who had mild COVID-19 (a few samples of this study predate the infection). Cell type and time point are not known. The chain employs TRBV7-9 and TRBJ1-2; 10 bases match TRBD1. The CDR3 DNA reads as TGTGCCAGCAGCTTAGTCGGGACAGGGGCGAGCTATGGCTACACCTTC. Translation: CASSLVGTGASYGYTF.